This T cell receptor beta chain was found in a study of shared clonotypes between healthy human individuals. V lost 4 bases and J lost 4; bases outside the gene matches: 6. Germline V CDR1 and CDR2: SGHVS, FNYEAQ. This CDR3 region has 15 residues. The count of this clone is one. The authors distributed each subset's genomic DNA evenly over several immunoSEQ plates. Sequencing was performed with immunoSEQ multiplex PCR; in TCRdb, only in-frame clones are kept and a portion is missing. Of 300,000 to 400,000 clones detected, around 86% appear once; the ten largest clones hold 15% to 20%. This sequence was found in a man younger than 30 in good health. The chain recombines TRBV7-6 with TRBJ2-2; 7 bases are a match to TRBD1. The specimen was memory CD8+ T cells sorted from blood. The subset is: CD45RO+ cells pooled with CCR7-negative TemRA cells. Written as DNA, the CDR3 is TGTGCCAGCAGCTGGGGGACAGAGGGCACCGGGGAGCTGTTTTTT. This encodes CASSWGTEGTGELFF.